Sequencing of this TCR beta chain was carried out in a study of immune evolution from preneoplasia to lung adenocarcinoma. Broader study findings: Normal lung had highest clonality; later lesions appeared denser, more diverse.

V shed 4 bases and J 2 bases; nucleotides not matched to a gene: 5. This CDR3 has 16 residues. Germline lookup yields CDR1 SGHRS and CDR2 YFSETQ. Concerning this clone: Its antigen remains unidentified.

Between the mid-2010s and the late 2010s, patients underwent resection in Japan or China. Generated by immunoSEQ multiplex PCR, the TCRdb table keeps only in-frame clones and is missing some. The profile shows fewer than 8,500 clones, about 72% of them singletons. This clonotype was obtained from a donor aged 70 or over with lung adenocarcinoma. The chain carries TRBV5-1 and TRBJ2-4; TRBD1 agrees at 11 bases. The sample was FFPE minimally invasive lung adenocarcinoma tissue. The CDR3: CASSTGTGGTKNIQYF. The DNA of the CDR3 is TGCGCCAGCAGCACCGGGACAGGGGGAACCAAAAACATTCAGTACTTC.